A single sample gave rise to the 19 T cell receptor beta chains below, sequenced in a study of OX40 agonist ivuxolimab in advanced cancers. Assay: immunoSEQ multiplex PCR; the TCRdb copy retains only in-frame clones and omits some. The sample has 65,000 to 85,000 clones, approximately 92% seen once; the top ten hold 0.55% to 0.75%. The sample in question was CD4+ or CD8+ T cells sorted from blood, obtained in a trial of the OX40 agonist ivuxolimab. The receptors shown here come from an adult with an advanced solid tumor such as melanoma, head and neck, liver or kidney cancer.

The genes are TRBV11-1 and TRBJ2-7; 11 bases align to TRBD2. Looked up from germline, CDR1 is SGHAT and CDR2 is FQDESV (reference sequence). The CDR3 is made up of 14 amino acids. Trimming cost V 5 bases and J 3 bases; bases outside gene matches: 3. This CDR3 reads CASSVSGGDYEQYF. The CDR3 region has the DNA TGTGCCAGCAGCGTTAGCGGGGGGGACTACGAGCAGTACTTC.

This chain joins TRBV2 and TRBJ1-6; TRBD1 might be the D (5 bases). Trimming cost V 8 bases and J 5 bases, with 13 bases left between them. Germline loops: CDR1 SNHLY, CDR2 FYNNEI. The CDR3 totals 14 residues. CDR3 coding DNA: TGTGCCAGCCTGCAGGGTGCGAATAATTCACCCCTCCACTTT. This translates into CASLQGANNSPLHF.

The V and J genes are TRBV6-4 and TRBJ1-2; 10 bases are shared with TRBD1. Trimming cost V 2 bases and J 7 bases; bases outside gene matches: 7. The CDR3 totals 15 residues. The germline gives CDR1 MRHNA, CDR2 SNTAGT. The CDR3 region has the DNA TGTGCCAGCAGTGACGGGGACAGGGGATTTTCTGGCTACACCTTC. This gives the protein CASSDGDRGFSGYTF.

This clone showed up just once. This CDR3 is CASSFQQGGTEAFF. CDR3 sequence (DNA): TGCGCCAGCAGCTTTCAACAGGGGGGGACTGAAGCTTTCTTT. This chain joins TRBV5-1 and TRBJ1-1, with 8 bases that match TRBD1. This CDR3 is 14 amino acids long. Germline V gene lookup returns CDR1 SGHRS and CDR2 YFSETQ. With V trimmed by 2 bases and J by 5 bases, 5 bases remained unmatched. The whole variable domain, filled in from reference TRBV5-1 and TRBJ1-1, reads KAGVTQTPRYLIKTRGQQVTLSCSPISGHRSVSWYQQTPGQGLQFLFEYFSETQRNKGNFPGRFSGRQFSNSRSEMNVSTLELGDSALYLCASSFQQGGTEAFFGQGTRLTVV.

The V call is TRBV5-5, the J call TRBJ1-2, with TRBD1 matching 9 bases. Per germline, CDR1 SGHKS and CDR2 YYEKEE (reference sequence). There are 14 residues in the CDR3. The ends lost 4 bases at V and 5 bases at J; junction bases unmatched: 6. The DNA of the CDR3 is TGTGCCAGCAGCGGCCGGGACAGGGAGTATGGCTACACCTTC. It translates to CASSGRDREYGYTF.

V is TRBV18 and J is TRBJ2-7; D not resolved. The germline V gene has CDR1 KGHSH and CDR2 LQKENI. The CDR3 is 15 residues long. The V end lost 0 bases, the J end lost 2 bases, and 11 bases lay between the germline ends. The CDR3 reads CASSPPVSRTYEQYF. Written as DNA, the CDR3 is TGTGCCAGCTCACCACCCGTTTCCAGGACCTACGAGCAGTACTTC.

The V call is TRBV9, the J call TRBJ2-1; 7 nucleotides match TRBD2. V shed 5 bases and J 9 bases; nucleotides not matched to a gene: 11. The CDR3 consists of 14 residues. Germline loops: CDR1 SGDLS, CDR2 YYNGEE. The CDR3 here is CASRGLNNNGEQFF. CDR3 in DNA: TGTGCCAGCAGGGGACTAAATAACAATGGTGAGCAGTTCTTC.

The chain links TRBV30 to TRBJ2-1; D call uncertain. The CDR3 is 14 amino acids. Germline CDR1 is GTSNPN and CDR2 is SVGIG (reference sequence). V shed 4 bases and J shed 5 bases, with 15 bases lying between them. Here the CDR3 reads CAWTPASQNNEQFF. The CDR3 DNA reads TGTGCCTGGACACCCGCCTCCCAGAACAATGAGCAGTTCTTC.

This chain links TRBV9 with TRBJ2-7, with D possibly matching TRBD1 (6 bases). The V end lost 3 bases, the J end lost 12 bases, and 25 bases lay between the germline ends. The CDR3 has 15 amino acids. Germline V CDR1 and CDR2: SGDLS, YYNGEE. For the CDR3, the DNA is TGTGCCAGCAGCGCCGCAGGGGTCGGCGGCCCCGATTGGTACTTC. The encoded protein is CASSAAGVGGPDWYF.

Here the CDR3 DNA reads TGTGCCAGCTCACCAAACGGGGGCGACGAACTGTTTTTT. Amino acids: CASSPNGGDELFF. This chain links TRBV18 with TRBJ1-4; maybe TRBD1 (6 bases). This CDR3 has 13 residues. With 2 bases removed from V and 12 bases from J, the gap between germline ends came to 13 bases. CDR1 KGHSH and CDR2 LQKENI come from the germline V gene.

The chain uses TRBV4-1 and TRBJ2-5, with 9 nucleotides matching TRBD2. The J segment lost 5 bases and the V segment lost 5 bases, leaving 6 bases of the junction unmatched. Looked up from germline, CDR1 is MGHRA and CDR2 is YSYEKL. The CDR3 runs 14 residues. CDR3 in amino acids: CASSFSGSKETQYF. The CDR3 DNA reads as TGCGCCAGCAGCTTTAGCGGGAGTAAGGAGACCCAGTACTTC.

The chain carries TRBV4-2 and TRBJ1-3; TRBD1 might be the D (5 bases). The CDR3 has 16 residues. The germline gives CDR1 LGHNA, CDR2 YNFKEQ. V was clipped by 4 bases and J by 4 bases, with 17 bases between them. CDR3 residues: CASSLRVGGDGNTIYF. The DNA for the CDR3 is TGTGCCAGCAGCCTCCGTGTGGGGGGAGACGGAAACACCATATATTTT.

The chain joins TRBV5-1 to TRBJ2-7, with 10 bases aligning to TRBD1. Germline values: CDR1 SGHRS, CDR2 YFSETQ. This CDR3 has 13 residues. V shed 4 bases and J 7 bases; nucleotides not matched to a gene: 5. CDR3 protein: CASSPTGGREQYF. DNA for the CDR3: TGCGCCAGCAGCCCGACAGGGGGCCGGGAGCAGTACTTC.

The CDR3 sequence is CASSLGGNTEAFF. The CDR3 DNA follows: TGTGCCAGCAGCTTAGGTGGAAACACTGAAGCTTTCTTT. This chain uses TRBV5-4 with TRBJ1-1; D remains ambiguous. V was cut by 2 bases and J by 2 bases, with 7 bases left in between. The CDR3 runs to 13 residues. Germline CDR1 is SGHNT and CDR2 is YYREEE (reference sequence).

The sample holds one count of this clone. The V and J genes are TRBV19 and TRBJ1-2; 8 bases agree with TRBD1. The CDR3 spans 18 residues. J was trimmed by 0 bases and V by 6 bases; bases with no gene match: 15. Germline loops: CDR1 LNHDA, CDR2 SQIVND (reference sequence). In nucleotides, the CDR3 is TGTGCCAGTAGCTCCACTCAGGACAGGGCCGGGACTAACTATGGCTACACCTTC. Translation gives CASSSTQDRAGTNYGYTF.

The chain couples TRBV6-6 to TRBJ1-4, with TRBD1 identical over 9 bases. J gave up 7 bases and V 6 bases, and 6 bases lay outside the gene matches. Germline CDR1 MNHNY, CDR2 SVGAGI (reference sequence). The CDR3 is made up of 14 amino acids. The CDR3 reads CASSHRQGGEKLFF. CDR3 coding DNA: TGTGCCAGCAGCCACCGACAGGGGGGTGAAAAACTGTTTTTT.

V usage is TRBV6-5 and J usage is TRBJ2-1, with 8 bases fitting TRBD1. Germline CDR1 reads MNHEY; CDR2 reads SVGAGI. This CDR3 contains 14 residues. V shed 2 bases, J shed 10 bases, and the junction held 7 bases outside the gene matches. This CDR3 reads CASSYNGQGREQFF. In DNA, the CDR3 is TGTGCCAGCAGTTACAACGGACAGGGAAGGGAGCAGTTCTTC.

V gene TRBV6-1 combines with J gene TRBJ2-7; TRBD2 matches at 10 bases. Per germline, CDR1 MNHNS and CDR2 SASEGT. The CDR3 runs to 15 residues. The ends lost 7 bases at V and 2 bases at J; junction bases unmatched: 8. The CDR3 spells CASTLLAGDTYEQYF. As DNA, the CDR3 is TGTGCCAGCACACTCCTAGCGGGAGATACCTACGAGCAGTACTTC.

J is TRBJ2-7 and V is TRBV7-9, with unresolved D. This CDR3 spans 14 amino acids. The germline V gene has CDR1 SEHNR and CDR2 FQNEAQ (reference sequence). Trimming removed 2 bases at V and 0 bases at J, with 8 bases between. The CDR3 DNA follows: TGTGCCAGCAGCTTATCACAGAGCTCCTACGAGCAGTACTTC. As protein: CASSLSQSSYEQYF.